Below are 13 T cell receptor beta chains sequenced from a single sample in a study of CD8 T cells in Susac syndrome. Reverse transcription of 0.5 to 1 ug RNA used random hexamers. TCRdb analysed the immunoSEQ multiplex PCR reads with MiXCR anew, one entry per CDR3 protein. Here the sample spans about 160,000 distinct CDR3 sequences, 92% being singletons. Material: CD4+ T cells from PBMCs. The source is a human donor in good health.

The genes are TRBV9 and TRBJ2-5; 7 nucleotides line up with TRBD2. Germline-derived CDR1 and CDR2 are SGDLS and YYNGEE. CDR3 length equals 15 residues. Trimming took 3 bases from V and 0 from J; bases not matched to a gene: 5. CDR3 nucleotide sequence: TGTGCCAGCAGCGCCGAAGCGGGGTACCAAGAGACCCAGTACTTC. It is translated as CASSAEAGYQETQYF.

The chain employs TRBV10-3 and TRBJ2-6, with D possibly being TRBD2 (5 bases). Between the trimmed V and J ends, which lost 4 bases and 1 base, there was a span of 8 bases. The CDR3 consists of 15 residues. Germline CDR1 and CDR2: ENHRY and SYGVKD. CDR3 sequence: CAISVGGSGANVLTF. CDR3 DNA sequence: TGTGCCATCAGTGTTGGAGGATCTGGGGCCAACGTCCTGACTTTC.

This CDR3 is CASSLGQHNEQFF. In DNA, the CDR3 is TGTGCCAGCAGCTTAGGACAACACAATGAGCAGTTCTTC. The chain links TRBV7-9 to TRBJ2-1; D is ambiguous. V lost 1 base and J lost 5, with 6 bases in between. Per germline, CDR1 SEHNR and CDR2 FQNEAQ (reference sequence). CDR3 length: 13 residues.

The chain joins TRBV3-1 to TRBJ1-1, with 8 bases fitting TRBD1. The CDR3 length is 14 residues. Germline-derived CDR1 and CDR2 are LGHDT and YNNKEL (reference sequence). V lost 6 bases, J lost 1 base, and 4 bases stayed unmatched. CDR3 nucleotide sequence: TGTGCCAGCAGGGAGACAGGGGCGAACACTGAAGCTTTCTTT. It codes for CASRETGANTEAFF.

The CDR3 protein is CASSQVLGGQKNTGELFF. CDR3 coding DNA: TGTGCCAGCTCTCAGGTTTTGGGTGGACAAAAAAACACCGGGGAGCTGTTTTTT. This sequence joins TRBV25-1 and TRBJ2-2, with a weak D call TRBD1 (5 bases). This CDR3 contains 18 residues. The V end was cut by 8 bases, the J end by 2 bases, with 24 bases between. CDR1 is MGHDK, CDR2 SYGVNS, per germline.

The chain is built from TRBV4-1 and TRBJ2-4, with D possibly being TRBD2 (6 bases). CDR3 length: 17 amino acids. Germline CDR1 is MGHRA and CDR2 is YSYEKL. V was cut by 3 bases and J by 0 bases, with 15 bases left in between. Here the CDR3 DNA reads TGCGCCAGCAGCCACCCACTAGCTGCCCTAGCCAAAAACATTCAGTACTTC. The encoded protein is CASSHPLAALAKNIQYF.

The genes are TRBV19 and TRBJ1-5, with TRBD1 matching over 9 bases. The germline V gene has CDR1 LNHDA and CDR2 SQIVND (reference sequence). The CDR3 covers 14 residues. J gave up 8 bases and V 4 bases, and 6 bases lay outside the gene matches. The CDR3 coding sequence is TGTGCCAGTAGTAACAGGGGGCCAGGAGAGCCCCAGCATTTT. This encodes CASSNRGPGEPQHF. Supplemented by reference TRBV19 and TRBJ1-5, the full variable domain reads DGGITQSPKYLFRKEGQNVTLSCEQNLNHDAMYWYRQDPGQGLRLIYYSQIVNDFQKGDIAEGYSVSREKKESFPLTVTSAQKNPTAFYLCASSNRGPGEPQHFGDGTRLSIL.

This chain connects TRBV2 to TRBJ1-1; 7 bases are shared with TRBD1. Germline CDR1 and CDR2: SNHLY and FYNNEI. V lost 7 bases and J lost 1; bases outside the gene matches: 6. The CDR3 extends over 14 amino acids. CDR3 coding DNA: TGTGCCAGCAATAAGGACAGGCCGAACACTGAAGCTTTCTTT. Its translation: CASNKDRPNTEAFF.

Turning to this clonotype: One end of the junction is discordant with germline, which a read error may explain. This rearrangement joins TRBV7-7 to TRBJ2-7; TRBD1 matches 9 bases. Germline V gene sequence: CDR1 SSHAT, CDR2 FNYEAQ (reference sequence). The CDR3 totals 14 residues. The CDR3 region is CASSAGTGLHEQYF. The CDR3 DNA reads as TGTGCTAGCAGCGCCGGGACAGGGCTCCACGAGCAGTACTTC. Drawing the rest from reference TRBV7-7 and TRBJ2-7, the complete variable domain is GAGVSQSPRYKVTKRGQDVTLRCDPISSHATLYWYQQALGQGPEFLTYFNYEAQPDKSGLPSDRFSAERPEGSISTLTIQRTEQRDSAMYRCASSAGTGLHEQYFGPGTRLTVT.

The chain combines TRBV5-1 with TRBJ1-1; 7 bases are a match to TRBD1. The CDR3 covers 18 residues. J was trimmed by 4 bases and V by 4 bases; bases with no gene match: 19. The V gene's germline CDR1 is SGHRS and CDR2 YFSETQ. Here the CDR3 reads CASSRGLLTGIMITEAFF. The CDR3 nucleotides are TGCGCCAGCAGCCGGGGACTCCTGACAGGGATTATGATCACTGAAGCTTTCTTT.

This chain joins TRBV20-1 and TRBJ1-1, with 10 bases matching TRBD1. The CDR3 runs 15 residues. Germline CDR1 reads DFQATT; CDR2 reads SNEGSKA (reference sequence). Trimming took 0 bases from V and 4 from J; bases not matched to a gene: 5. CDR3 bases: TGCAGTGCTAGAGACCGGGACAGGGGCAGCACTGAAGCTTTCTTT. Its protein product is CSARDRDRGSTEAFF.

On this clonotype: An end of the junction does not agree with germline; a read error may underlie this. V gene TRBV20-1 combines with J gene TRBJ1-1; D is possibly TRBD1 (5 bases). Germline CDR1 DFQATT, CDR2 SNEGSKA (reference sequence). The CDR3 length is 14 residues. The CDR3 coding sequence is TGCAGTGCCCCACGGGGGGGAGTGAAGACTGAAGCTTTCTTT. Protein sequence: CSAPRGGVKTEAFF.

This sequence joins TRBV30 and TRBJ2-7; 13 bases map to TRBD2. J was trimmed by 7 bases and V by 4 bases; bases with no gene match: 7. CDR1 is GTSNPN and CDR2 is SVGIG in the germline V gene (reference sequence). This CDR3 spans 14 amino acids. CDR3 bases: TGTGCCTGGAAAAACCCGGGACTAGCGGGAGAGCAGTACTTC. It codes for CAWKNPGLAGEQYF.